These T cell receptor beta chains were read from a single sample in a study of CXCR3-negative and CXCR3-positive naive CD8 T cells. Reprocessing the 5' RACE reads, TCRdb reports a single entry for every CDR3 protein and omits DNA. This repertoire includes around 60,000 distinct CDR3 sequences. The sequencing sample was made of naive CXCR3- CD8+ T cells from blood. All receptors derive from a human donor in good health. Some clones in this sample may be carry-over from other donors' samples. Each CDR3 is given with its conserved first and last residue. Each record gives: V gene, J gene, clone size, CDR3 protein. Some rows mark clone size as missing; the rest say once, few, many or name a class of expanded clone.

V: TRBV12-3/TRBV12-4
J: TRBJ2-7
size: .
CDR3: CASSLVHKPSDSSSYEQYF

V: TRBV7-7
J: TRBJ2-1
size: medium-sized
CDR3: CASSLATQGARFYNEQFF

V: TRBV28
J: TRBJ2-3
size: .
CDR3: CASSFRDRGLSDTQYF

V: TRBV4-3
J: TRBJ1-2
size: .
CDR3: CASSQGGRDPNYGYTF

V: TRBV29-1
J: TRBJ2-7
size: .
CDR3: CSVHGQGDGEQYF

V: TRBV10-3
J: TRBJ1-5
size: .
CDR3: CAISESAASNQPQHF

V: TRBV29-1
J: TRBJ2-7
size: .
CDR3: CSVEGSDYELYF

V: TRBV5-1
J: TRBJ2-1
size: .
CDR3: CASSLGQRGLAGYNEQFF

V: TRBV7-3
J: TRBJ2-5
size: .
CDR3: CASSLKPGLANSETQYF

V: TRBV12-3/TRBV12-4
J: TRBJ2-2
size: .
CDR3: CASTPVGGVNTGELFF

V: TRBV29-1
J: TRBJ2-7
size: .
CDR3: CSVGRMNSFEQYF

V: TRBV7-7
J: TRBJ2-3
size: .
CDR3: CASSFQGGSTDTQYF

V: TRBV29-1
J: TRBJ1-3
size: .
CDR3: CSVLENSGNTIYF

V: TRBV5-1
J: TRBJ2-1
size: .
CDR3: CASSSGWAEQFF

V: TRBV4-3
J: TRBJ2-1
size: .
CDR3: CASSQDRRDYNEQFF

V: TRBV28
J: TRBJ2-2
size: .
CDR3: CASSFRKTSGGFTGELFF

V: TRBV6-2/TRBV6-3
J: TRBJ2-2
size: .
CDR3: CASSFTSAGELFF

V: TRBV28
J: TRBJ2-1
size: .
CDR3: CASSLSPLNEQFF

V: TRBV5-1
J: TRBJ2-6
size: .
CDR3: CASSLEPTDGANVLTF

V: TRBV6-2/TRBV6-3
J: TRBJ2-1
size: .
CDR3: CASTSRFNEQFF

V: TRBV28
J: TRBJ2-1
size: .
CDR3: CASSSNLLAGDHNEQFF

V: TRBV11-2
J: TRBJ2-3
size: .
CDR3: CASSPLAGGTDTQYF

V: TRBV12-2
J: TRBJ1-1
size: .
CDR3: CASRLPGREAFF

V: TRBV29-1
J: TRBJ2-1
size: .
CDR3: CSAWPGLAYNEQFF

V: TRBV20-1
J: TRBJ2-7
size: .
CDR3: CSAEDQRGSYEQYF

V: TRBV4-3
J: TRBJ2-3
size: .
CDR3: CASSQDQSVDTQYF

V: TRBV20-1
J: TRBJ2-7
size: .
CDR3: CSALYPGAAGEQYF

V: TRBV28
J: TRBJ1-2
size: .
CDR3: CASAYSANYGYTF

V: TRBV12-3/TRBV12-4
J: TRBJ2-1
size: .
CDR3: CASSGTWRPLGNEQFF

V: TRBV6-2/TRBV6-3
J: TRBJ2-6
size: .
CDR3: CASSLQGPGANVLTF

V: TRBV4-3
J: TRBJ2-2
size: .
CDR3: CASSPRFGPGELFF

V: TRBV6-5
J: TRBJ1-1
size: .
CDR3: CASSYSRSGEAFF

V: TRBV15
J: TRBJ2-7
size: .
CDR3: CATSRGQGLDEQYF

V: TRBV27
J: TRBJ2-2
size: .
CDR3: CASSLTPGGVYGELFF

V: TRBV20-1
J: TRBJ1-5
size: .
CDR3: CSATTELNQPQHF

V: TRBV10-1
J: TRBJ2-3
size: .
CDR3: CASSETSGRALTDTQYF

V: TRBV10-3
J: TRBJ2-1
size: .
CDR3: CAISDYPGPNNEQFF

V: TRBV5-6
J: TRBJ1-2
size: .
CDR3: CASSRWQGTARPYGYTF

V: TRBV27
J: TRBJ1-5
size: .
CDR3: CASSLTGGNQPQHF

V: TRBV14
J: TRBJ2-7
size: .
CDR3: CASSQDSYEQYF

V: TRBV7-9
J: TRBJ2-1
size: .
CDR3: CASSLADGRNEQFF

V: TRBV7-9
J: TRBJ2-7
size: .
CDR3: CASSFGRDSSYEQYF

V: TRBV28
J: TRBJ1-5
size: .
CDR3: CASSPGTGGFQPQHF

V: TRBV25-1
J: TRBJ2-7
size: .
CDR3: CASSEEGQQYF

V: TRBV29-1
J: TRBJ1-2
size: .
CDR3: CSVEDPTGGYTF

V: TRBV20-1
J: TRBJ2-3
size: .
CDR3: CSARDLGAQAKSTDTQYF

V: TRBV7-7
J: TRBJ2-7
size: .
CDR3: CASSLSPGQGNEQYF